The 13 T cell receptor beta chains below were found in one sample sequenced in a study of cytomegalovirus exposure and HLA in healthy donors. Researchers ran the PCR with 60 Vbeta and 13 Jbeta primers. Measured with immunoSEQ multiplex PCR; TCRdb has only the in-frame clones, and not every one. The sample consists of some 90,000 clones, 55% to 75% of them appearing once. The sequenced material came from PBMCs. The receptors derive from a man aged 45-65 years in good health and CMV-seronegative.

The chain is built from TRBV11-2 and TRBJ2-3; the D gene is possibly TRBD2 (6 bases). The ends were cut back, 0 bases at V and 6 bases at J, with 16 bases in the middle. The CDR3 loop spans 16 amino acids. CDR1 and CDR2 (germline): SGHAT, FQNNGV. Here the CDR3 reads CASSLDVRRAGDTQYF. The CDR3 nucleotides read TGTGCCAGCAGCTTAGATGTTCGCAGGGCGGGGGATACGCAGTATTTT.

This chain uses TRBV7-2 with TRBJ2-2; weak D call: TRBD2 (7 bases). V was trimmed by 8 bases and J by 7 bases, leaving 17 bases between them. The CDR3 consists of 14 residues. Germline V gives CDR1 SGHTA, CDR2 FQGNSA. CDR3 residues: CASQEGGGIGELFF. DNA for the CDR3: TGTGCCAGCCAAGAGGGGGGGGGCATCGGGGAGCTGTTTTTT.

This clone was detected once. As DNA, the CDR3 is TGTGCCAGCAGTGCTAGCGCAAAACAAGAGACCCAGTACTTC. Encoded protein: CASSASAKQETQYF. The chain uses TRBV6-1 and TRBJ2-5, with D possibly matching TRBD2 (6 bases). Trimming left V 4 bases short and J 2 bases short, with 11 bases between. Germline values: CDR1 MNHNS, CDR2 SASEGT. There are 14 residues in the CDR3.

The rearrangement links TRBV5-1 to TRBJ2-2, with 8 bases identical to TRBD1. The germline CDR1 and CDR2 sequences are SGHRS and YFSETQ. J lost 7 bases, V lost 4 bases, and 15 bases had no gene match. The CDR3 covers 17 residues. DNA for the CDR3: TGCGCCAGCAGCCGGACAGGGTTCCGAGAGGACGGCGGGGAGCTGTTTTTT. Its protein product is CASSRTGFREDGGELFF.

The chain is built from TRBV28 and TRBJ2-2; 11 nucleotides match TRBD1. The CDR3 runs 18 residues. The trim removed 4 bases at V and 6 bases at J, leaving 13 bases unmatched. Germline V gene data show CDR1 as MDHEN and CDR2 as SYDVKM. CDR3 coding DNA: TGTGCCAGCAGTTCCCATCTAACCGGACAGGGGGCGCCCGGGGAGCTGTTTTTT. Amino acids: CASSSHLTGQGAPGELFF.

This clone was detected only a few times. This chain links TRBV5-5 with TRBJ1-5; 11 nucleotides match TRBD1. Germline V gene lookup returns CDR1 SGHKS and CDR2 YYEKEE (reference sequence). The CDR3 contains 17 residues. The V and J ends lost 0 bases and 7 bases, in that order; junction bases with no gene match: 9. The CDR3 bases are TGTGCCAGCAGCTTGGCCTCTGGGACAGGGGGTCACCAGCCCCAGCATTTT. It yields the protein CASSLASGTGGHQPQHF.

This clone has a handful of counts. V and J are TRBV7-9 and TRBJ2-3; no definite D call. Trimming shortened V by 1 base and J by 0 bases, and 5 bases separated the two germline ends. This CDR3 is built from 14 residues. The germline V gene has CDR1 SEHNR and CDR2 FQNEAQ (reference sequence). Written as DNA, the CDR3 is TGTGCCAGCAGCTTAGTTCATAGCACAGATACGCAGTATTTT. Translating it yields CASSLVHSTDTQYF. Complete variable domain (other parts from reference TRBV7-9 and TRBJ2-3): DTGVSQNPRHKITKRGQNVTFRCDPISEHNRLYWYRQTLGQGPEFLTYFQNEAQLEKSRLLSDRFSAERPKGSFSTLEIQRTEQGDSAMYLCASSLVHSTDTQYFGPGTRLTVL.

The chain has TRBV19 and TRBJ1-5; 7 nucleotides line up with TRBD1. This CDR3 spans 17 amino acids. The V segment lost 3 bases and the J segment 6 bases; nucleotides outside the gene matches: 14. Germline CDR1 reads LNHDA; CDR2 reads SQIVND (reference sequence). The CDR3 region is CASSMDRLGVVGQPQHF. As DNA, the CDR3 is TGTGCCAGTAGTATGGACAGGCTGGGGGTGGTCGGTCAGCCCCAGCATTTT.

This sequence joins TRBV5-1 and TRBJ2-1; the match to TRBD2 covers 14 bases. V dropped 3 bases and J dropped 1; count of bases not matched to a gene: 6. Germline V gene sequence: CDR1 SGHRS, CDR2 YFSETQ. This CDR3 has 18 residues. The CDR3 region is CASSSPGTSGGSYNEQFF. The CDR3 region has the DNA TGCGCCAGCAGCTCCCCCGGGACTAGCGGGGGATCCTACAATGAGCAGTTCTTC.

The chain combines TRBV7-9 with TRBJ2-5; D might be TRBD2 (6 bases). Germline loops: CDR1 SEHNR, CDR2 FQNEAQ (reference sequence). The CDR3 runs 14 residues. The germline V and J ends were trimmed by 4 bases and 2 bases, with 11 bases remaining between them. CDR3 nucleotide sequence: TGTGCCAGCAGCTCCGGGACTTCTCAAGAGACCCAGTACTTC. Protein: CASSSGTSQETQYF. The whole variable domain, remainder taken from reference TRBV7-9 and TRBJ2-5, is DTGVSQNPRHKITKRGQNVTFRCDPISEHNRLYWYRQTLGQGPEFLTYFQNEAQLEKSRLLSDRFSAERPKGSFSTLEIQRTEQGDSAMYLCASSSGTSQETQYFGPGTRLLVL.

V is TRBV5-4 and J is TRBJ1-1, with D perhaps matching TRBD1 (6 bases). Germline V gene sequence: CDR1 SGHNT, CDR2 YYREEE (reference sequence). The CDR3 is 13 residues long. V was pared by 4 bases and J by 8 bases, with 15 bases between. In nucleotides, the CDR3 is TGTGCCAGCAGCCATCGGACAGACGGAGAAGCTTTCTTT. Translation gives CASSHRTDGEAFF.

There are a few counts of this clone. The genes are TRBV7-6 and TRBJ2-1; 11 nucleotides line up with TRBD2. Germline CDR1 SGHVS, CDR2 FNYEAQ. The CDR3 covers 15 residues. V lost 4 bases to trimming and J lost 4 bases; unmatched junction nucleotides: 3. CDR3 coding DNA: TGTGCCAGCAGCTCCGGGACTAGCGGATACAATGAGCAGTTCTTC. Protein product: CASSSGTSGYNEQFF.

This clone has more than one count but fewer than ten. This sequence joins TRBV29-1 and TRBJ1-1, with TRBD1 as a possible D gene (6 bases). CDR1 and CDR2 (germline): SQVTM, ANQGSEA. V was pared by 4 bases and J by 0 bases, with 9 bases between. The CDR3 covers 13 residues. CDR3 residues: CSVAWTVNTEAFF. In DNA form, the CDR3 reads TGCAGCGTTGCATGGACAGTGAACACTGAAGCTTTCTTT.